This T cell receptor beta chain was identified in a study of cytomegalovirus exposure and HLA in healthy donors. Study-wide results and caveats: There were 160 or so TCR beta chains listed as cytomegalovirus-associated.

This clone was counted a few times. Its antigen remains unknown. PCR involved 60 Vbeta and 13 Jbeta primers. Method: immunoSEQ multiplex PCR; TCRdb's copy keeps in-frame clones and lacks some. The sample holds 100,000 to 120,000 clones, about four fifths seen once. V was cut by 5 bases and J by 0 bases, with 16 bases left in between. The CDR3 is 17 amino acids. Germline V gives CDR1 MNHEY, CDR2 SMNVEV (reference sequence). Material: PBMCs. This chain links TRBV27 with TRBJ1-4; no reliable D call. This TCR came from a man aged 25-45 years in good health and CMV-seronegative. The CDR3 protein is CASSLRGQKATNEKLFF. CDR3 DNA: TGTGCCAGCAGTCTGAGAGGGCAGAAAGCAACTAATGAAAAACTGTTTTTT.